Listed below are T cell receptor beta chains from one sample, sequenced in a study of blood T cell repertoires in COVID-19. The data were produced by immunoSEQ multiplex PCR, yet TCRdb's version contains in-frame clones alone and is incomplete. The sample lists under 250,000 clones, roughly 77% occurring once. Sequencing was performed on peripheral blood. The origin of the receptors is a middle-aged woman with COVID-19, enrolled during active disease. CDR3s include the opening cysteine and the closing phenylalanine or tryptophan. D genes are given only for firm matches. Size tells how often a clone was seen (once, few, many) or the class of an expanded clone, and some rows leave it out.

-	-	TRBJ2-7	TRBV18	CASSPQSDISYEQYF	TGTGCCAGCTCACCACAATCCGACATCTCATACGAGCAGTACTTC
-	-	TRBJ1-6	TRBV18	CASSQQTSSYNSPLHF	TGTGCCAGCTCACAGCAAACGAGCTCCTATAATTCACCCCTCCACTTT
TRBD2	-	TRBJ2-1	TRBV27	CASTPSGRFINEQFF	TGTGCCAGCACCCCAAGCGGGAGGTTTATTAATGAGCAGTTCTTC
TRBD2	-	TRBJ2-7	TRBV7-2	CASSLGRGALYEQYF	TGTGCCAGCAGCTTAGGGCGGGGGGCCCTTTACGAGCAGTACTTC
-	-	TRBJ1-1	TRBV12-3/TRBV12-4	CASSLGASEAFF	TGTGCCAGCAGTTTGGGGGCCAGTGAAGCTTTCTTT
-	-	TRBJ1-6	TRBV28	CASTPGGRVTSPLHF	TGTGCCAGCACCCCTGGGGGCAGGGTCACTTCACCCCTCCACTTT
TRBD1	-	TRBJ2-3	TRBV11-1	CASSLQGFRTDTQYF	TGTGCCAGCAGCCTACAGGGGTTCCGCACAGATACGCAGTATTTT
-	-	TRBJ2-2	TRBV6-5	CASTLSGLGTGELFF	TGTGCCAGCACTTTGTCAGGGTTAGGCACCGGGGAGCTGTTTTTT
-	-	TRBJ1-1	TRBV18	CASSPPDLNTEAFF	TGTGCCAGCTCACCACCGGACTTGAACACTGAAGCTTTCTTT
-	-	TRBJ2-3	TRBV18	CASSPEGTRTDTQYF	TGTGCCAGCTCACCCGAGGGCACTCGCACAGATACGCAGTATTTT
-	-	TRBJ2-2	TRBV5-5	CASSPAPGTTYGELFF	TGTGCCAGCAGCCCGGCCCCCGGGACAACATACGGGGAGCTGTTTTTT
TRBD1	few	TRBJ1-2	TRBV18	CASSPGQGAVGYTF	TGTGCCAGCTCACCCGGACAGGGGGCGGTTGGCTACACCTTC